This TCR beta chain was profiled in a study of T cell responses to AZD1222 COVID-19 vaccine. CDR1 SGHRS and CDR2 YFSETQ come from the germline V gene. V dropped 2 bases and J dropped 7; count of bases not matched to a gene: 5. This CDR3 region has 14 residues. Study results and caveats: Unmutated variant regions are reportedly targeted by nearly half of spike-specific TCRs. Baseline serology detected seropositivity in only six AZD1222 recipients.

Points on this clone: The antigen remains unidentified.

The repertoire was sequenced with immunoSEQ multiplex PCR; TCRdb's copy has only in-frame clones and lacks some. The sample has about 120,000 clones; 75% to 90% are singletons. This chain joins TRBV5-1 and TRBJ1-2; 10 positions agree with TRBD1. Sequenced here: peripheral blood, sampled on day 0 of AZD1222 vaccination. The TCR was taken from an adult in good health. CDR3 coding DNA: TGCGCCAGCAGCTTTGGGACAGGGGTTGTTGGCTACACCTTC. It encodes CASSFGTGVVGYTF.